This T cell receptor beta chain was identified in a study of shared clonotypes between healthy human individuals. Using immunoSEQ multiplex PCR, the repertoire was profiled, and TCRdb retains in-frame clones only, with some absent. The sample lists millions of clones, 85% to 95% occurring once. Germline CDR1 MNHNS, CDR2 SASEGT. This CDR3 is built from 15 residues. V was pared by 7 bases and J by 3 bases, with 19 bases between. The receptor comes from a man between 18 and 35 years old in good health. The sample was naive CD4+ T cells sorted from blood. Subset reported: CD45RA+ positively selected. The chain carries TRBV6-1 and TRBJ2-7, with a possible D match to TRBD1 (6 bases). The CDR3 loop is CASTLHWTDYYEQYF. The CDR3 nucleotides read TGTGCCAGCACTTTACATTGGACAGATTACTACGAGCAGTACTTC.